The entry that follows covers one TCR beta chain sequence. There is no known antigen for this receptor. No base quality information exists; no much larger clone differs at one position. The treatment or condition label on this specimen signifies: roughly 19 received Ad26.COV2.S at low or high dose, single or two shots; about 5 received placebo; per-sample allocation not given. For vaccine and placebo recipients, the sequenced repertoires came from samples collected on day 63 after the first injection. Between 29 July and 7 August 2020, Cohort 1b enrolled about 27 adults aged 18-55 years at one site in Boston, USA. Ad26.COV2.S was a replication-incompetent adenovirus type 26 vector that expressed a prefusion-stabilized SARS-CoV-2 spike protein derived from the original Wuhan strain. The CDR3 has 13 amino acids, counting the end cysteine and phenylalanine. The retained sequence is limited to the CDR3, 39 bases, with the frame set at the first base. The trim is 1 base for V and 2 bases for J, with a gap of 5 bases between the germline ends. CDR1 and CDR2 are read off the germline V gene (reference sequence) as LGHDT and YNNKEL.

This specimen comes from a study of Ad26.COV2.S vaccination and SARS-CoV-2 variants (dated by TCRdb to the early 2020s). At the level of the whole study: Vaccine-arm donors came from COV1001, a multicentre, randomized, double-blind, placebo-controlled phase I-IIa trial of Ad26.COV2.S in healthy adults. Investigators did not know the trial group allocation while performing experiments and assessing outcomes. A total of around 32 samples were included in the TCR-sequenced set, comprising roughly 19 Ad26.COV2.S vaccine recipients, 5 placebo recipients and 8 SARS-CoV-2 convalescent individuals. Trial participants were randomized into five groups of five: low-dose or high-dose Ad26.COV2.S given once or twice, or placebo on both occasions. Sequencing of the TCRbeta repertoire served to evaluate the specificity and breadth of SARS-CoV-2-reactive T cell receptors following Ad26.COV2.S vaccination. Ad26.COV2.S was administered intramuscularly at a dose of 5x10^10 or 1x10^11 viral particles, either as one shot or as two shots given 56 days apart.

Overall study outcomes, separate from this receptor: Ad26.COV2.S recipients had higher spike-specific TCR breadth than placebo recipients (P = 0.0014). The study lacked the statistical power to compare responses across vaccine doses or regimens. According to the authors, total T cell responses may have been underestimated by the TCR breadth and depth analyses. Vaccine and placebo recipients had comparable non-spike TCR breadth, which fits with the vaccine containing only spike. After vaccination, spike-specific CD8+ and CD4+ T cell responses were reported to show substantial breadth.

The immunoSEQ Assay was used to sequence TCRbeta CDR3 regions. After extraction, genomic DNA underwent amplification by bias-controlled multiplex PCR, followed by high-throughput sequencing. As for how the authors treated the data: To quantify the absolute abundance of every unique TCRbeta CDR3 region, sequences were collapsed and filtered. T cell fraction was estimated by normalizing TCRbeta template counts to usable DNA, with usable DNA measured through amplification of reference genes found in all nucleated cells. Repertoire TCRs were annotated as SARS-CoV-2-specific when V gene, CDR3 amino acid sequence and J gene were exactly matched to a known reactive TCR set. The reference SARS-CoV-2 TCR set was obtained from MIRA and was filtered for enrichment in COVID-19-positive ImmuneCODE repertoires, whereby public or cross-reactive TCRs were removed. Drawing on the MIRA antigens, annotated TCRs were analysed further at the level of specific ORF or position within ORF. Breadth was defined as annotated unique rearrangements over total unique productive rearrangements; depth was the summed frequency of those rearrangements. Group comparisons of TCR breadth used two-sided Wilcoxon rank-sum tests. What TCRdb holds here is the immuneACCESS table cut down to in-frame rearrangements. Part of the clones is not present; checked against another copy, under half of the missing clones reflect an unresolved V gene, and the others are unexplained. The V and J calls and clone size come from that table; D and trimming were worked out from the DNA. The sample table records roughly 270,000 clones; around 87% of these occur just once. The ten largest account for around 3% of the sample.

Sample: peripheral blood, taken in a trial of Ad26.COV2.S vaccine versus placebo. The sequence joins TRBV3-1 (or the pseudogene TRBV3-2) to TRBJ1-2; the D gene cannot be resolved reliably. This TCR came from a person between 18 and 59 years old who received the Ad26.COV2.S COVID-19 vaccine or a placebo. CDR3 reads: CASSQAANYGYTF. At the DNA level, the sequence is TGTGCCAGCAGCCAAGCGGCAAACTATGGCTACACCTTC.